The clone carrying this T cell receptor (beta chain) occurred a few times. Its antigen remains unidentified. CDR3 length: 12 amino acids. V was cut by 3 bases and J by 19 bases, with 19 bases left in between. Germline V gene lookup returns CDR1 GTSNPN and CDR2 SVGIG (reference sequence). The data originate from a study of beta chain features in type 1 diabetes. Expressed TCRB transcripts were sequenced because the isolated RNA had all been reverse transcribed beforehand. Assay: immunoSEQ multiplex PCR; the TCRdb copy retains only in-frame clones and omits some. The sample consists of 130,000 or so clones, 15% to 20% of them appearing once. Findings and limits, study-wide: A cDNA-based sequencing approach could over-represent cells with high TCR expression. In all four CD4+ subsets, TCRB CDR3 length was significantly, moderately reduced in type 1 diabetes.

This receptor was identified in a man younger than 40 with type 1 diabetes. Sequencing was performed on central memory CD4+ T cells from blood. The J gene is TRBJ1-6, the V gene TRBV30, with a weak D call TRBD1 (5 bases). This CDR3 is CAWRTERDSGHF. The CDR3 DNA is TGTGCCTGGAGGACAGAACGGGACTCCGGGCACTTT.